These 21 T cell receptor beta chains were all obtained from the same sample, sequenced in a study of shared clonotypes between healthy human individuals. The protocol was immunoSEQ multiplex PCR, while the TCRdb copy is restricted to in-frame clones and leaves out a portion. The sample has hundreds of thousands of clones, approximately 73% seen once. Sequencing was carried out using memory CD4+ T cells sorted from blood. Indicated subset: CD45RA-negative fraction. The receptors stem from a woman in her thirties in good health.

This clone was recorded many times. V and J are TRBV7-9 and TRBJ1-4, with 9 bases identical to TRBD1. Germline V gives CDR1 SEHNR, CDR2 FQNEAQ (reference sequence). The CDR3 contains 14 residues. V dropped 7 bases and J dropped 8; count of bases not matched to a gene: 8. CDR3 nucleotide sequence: TGTGCCAGCACCTCCGGGACAGGGTTCGAAAAACTGTTTTTT. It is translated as CASTSGTGFEKLFF.

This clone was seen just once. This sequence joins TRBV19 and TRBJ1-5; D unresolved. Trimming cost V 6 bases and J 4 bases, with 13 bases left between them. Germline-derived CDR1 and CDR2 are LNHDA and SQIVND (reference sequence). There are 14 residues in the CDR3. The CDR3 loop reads CASSTSSGNQPQHF. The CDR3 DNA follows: TGTGCCAGTAGCACTTCCTCGGGGAATCAGCCCCAGCATTTT.

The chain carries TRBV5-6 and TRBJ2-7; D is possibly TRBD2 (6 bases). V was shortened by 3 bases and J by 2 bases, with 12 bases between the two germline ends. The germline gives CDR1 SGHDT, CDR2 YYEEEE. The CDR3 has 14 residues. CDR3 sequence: CASSSNGLTYEQYF. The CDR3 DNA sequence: TGTGCCAGCAGCTCCAACGGACTAACCTACGAGCAGTACTTC.

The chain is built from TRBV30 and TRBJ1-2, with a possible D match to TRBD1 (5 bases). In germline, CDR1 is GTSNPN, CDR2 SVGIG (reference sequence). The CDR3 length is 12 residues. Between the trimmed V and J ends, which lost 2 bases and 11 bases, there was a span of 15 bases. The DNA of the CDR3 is TGTGCCTGGAGTACTGGGGGACCGTTGTACACCTTC. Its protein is CAWSTGGPLYTF.

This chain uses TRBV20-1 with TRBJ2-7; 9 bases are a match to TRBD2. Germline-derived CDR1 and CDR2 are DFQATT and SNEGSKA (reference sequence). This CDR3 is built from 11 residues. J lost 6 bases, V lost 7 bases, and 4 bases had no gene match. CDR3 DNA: TGCAGTGTCCTAGCGGGACGCGAGCAGTACTTC. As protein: CSVLAGREQYF.

The chain's CDR3 is CSVTGLAGFTDTQYF. The CDR3 nucleotides are TGCAGCGTCACTGGACTAGCGGGGTTCACAGATACGCAGTATTTT. The chain is built from TRBV29-1 and TRBJ2-3, with 12 bases fitting TRBD2. The CDR3 is made up of 15 amino acids. V was clipped by 6 bases and J by 2 bases; unmatched bases: 6. Germline assignment: CDR1 SQVTM and CDR2 ANQGSEA.

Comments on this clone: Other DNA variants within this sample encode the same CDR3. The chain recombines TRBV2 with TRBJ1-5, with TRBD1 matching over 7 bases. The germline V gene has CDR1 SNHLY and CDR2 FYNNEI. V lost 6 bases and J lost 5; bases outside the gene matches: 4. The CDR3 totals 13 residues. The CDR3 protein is CASSGTEDQPQHF. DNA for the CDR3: TGTGCCAGCAGCGGGACAGAGGATCAGCCCCAGCATTTT.

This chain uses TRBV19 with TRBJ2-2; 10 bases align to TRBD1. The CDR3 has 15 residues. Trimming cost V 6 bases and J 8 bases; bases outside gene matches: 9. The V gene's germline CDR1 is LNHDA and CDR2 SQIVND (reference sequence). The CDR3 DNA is TGTGCCAGTAGAGACGGGACAGGGGAATCGGGGGAGCTGTTTTTT. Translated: CASRDGTGESGELFF.

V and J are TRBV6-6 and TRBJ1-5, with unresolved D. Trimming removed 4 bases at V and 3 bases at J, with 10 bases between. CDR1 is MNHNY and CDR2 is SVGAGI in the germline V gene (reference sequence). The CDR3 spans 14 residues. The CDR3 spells CASSWGGDNQPQHF. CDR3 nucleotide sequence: TGTGCCAGCAGTTGGGGAGGAGACAATCAGCCCCAGCATTTT.

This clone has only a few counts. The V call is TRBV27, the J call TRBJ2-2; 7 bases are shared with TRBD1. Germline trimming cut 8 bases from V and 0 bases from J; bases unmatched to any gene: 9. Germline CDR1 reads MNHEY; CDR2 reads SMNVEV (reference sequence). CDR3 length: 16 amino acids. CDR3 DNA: TGTGCCAGCTACCCTCGGGACAGAGCGAACACCGGGGAGCTGTTTTTT. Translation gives CASYPRDRANTGELFF.

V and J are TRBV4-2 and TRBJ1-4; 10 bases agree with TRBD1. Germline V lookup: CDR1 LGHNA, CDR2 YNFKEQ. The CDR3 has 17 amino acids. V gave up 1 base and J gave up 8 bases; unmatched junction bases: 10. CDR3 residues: CASSQGDRGLTREKLFF. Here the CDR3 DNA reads TGTGCCAGCAGCCAAGGGGACAGGGGCCTAACCCGCGAAAAACTGTTTTTT.

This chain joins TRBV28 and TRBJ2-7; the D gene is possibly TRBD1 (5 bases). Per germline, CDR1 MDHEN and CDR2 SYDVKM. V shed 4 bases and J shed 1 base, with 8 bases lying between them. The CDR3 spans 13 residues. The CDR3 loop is CASSSGHSYEQYF. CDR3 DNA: TGTGCCAGCAGTTCTGGACATTCCTACGAGCAGTACTTC.

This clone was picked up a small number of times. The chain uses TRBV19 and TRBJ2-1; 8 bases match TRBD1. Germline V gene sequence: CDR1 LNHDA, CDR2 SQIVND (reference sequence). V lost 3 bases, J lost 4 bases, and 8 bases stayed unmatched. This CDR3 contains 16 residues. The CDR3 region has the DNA TGTGCCAGTAGTATCTCTGGACAGGGTATTTACAATGAGCAGTTCTTC. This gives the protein CASSISGQGIYNEQFF.

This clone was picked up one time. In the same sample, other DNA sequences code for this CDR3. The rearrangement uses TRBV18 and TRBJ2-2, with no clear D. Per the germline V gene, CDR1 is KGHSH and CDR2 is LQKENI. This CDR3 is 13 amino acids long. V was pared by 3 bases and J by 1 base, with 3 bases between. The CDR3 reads CASSPRNTGELFF. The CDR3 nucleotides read TGTGCCAGCTCACCTCGGAACACCGGGGAGCTGTTTTTT.

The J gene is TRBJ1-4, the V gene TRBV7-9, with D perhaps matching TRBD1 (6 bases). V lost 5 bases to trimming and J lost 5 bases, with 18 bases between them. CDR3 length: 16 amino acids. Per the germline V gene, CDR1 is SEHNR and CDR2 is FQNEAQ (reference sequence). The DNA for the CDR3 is TGTGCCAGCAGCCCACCGGGAGGGGGAGAGAATGAAAAACTGTTTTTT. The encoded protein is CASSPPGGGENEKLFF.

The CDR3 is CASNFRTGGYEAFF. CDR3 nucleotides: TGTGCCAGTAACTTCCGGACAGGGGGCTATGAAGCTTTCTTT. This rearrangement joins TRBV19 to TRBJ1-1; the match to TRBD1 covers 11 bases. After removal of 7 bases from V and 7 bases from J, the junction contained 8 bases not matched to a gene. Germline V gene data show CDR1 as LNHDA and CDR2 as SQIVND (reference sequence). The CDR3 runs 14 residues.

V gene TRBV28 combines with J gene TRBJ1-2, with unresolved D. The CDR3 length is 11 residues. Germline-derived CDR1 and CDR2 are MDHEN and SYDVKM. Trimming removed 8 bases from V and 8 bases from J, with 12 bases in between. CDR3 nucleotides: TGTGCCAGCGGCCTCGATGGGGGCTACACCTTC. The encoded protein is CASGLDGGYTF.

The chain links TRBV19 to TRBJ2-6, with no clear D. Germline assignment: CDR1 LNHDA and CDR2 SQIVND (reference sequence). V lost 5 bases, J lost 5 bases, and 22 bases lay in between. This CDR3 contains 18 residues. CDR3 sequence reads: CASSLRETNHSRANVLTF. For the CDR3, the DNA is TGTGCCAGTAGTTTGCGAGAGACAAATCACAGTCGGGCCAACGTCCTGACTTTC.

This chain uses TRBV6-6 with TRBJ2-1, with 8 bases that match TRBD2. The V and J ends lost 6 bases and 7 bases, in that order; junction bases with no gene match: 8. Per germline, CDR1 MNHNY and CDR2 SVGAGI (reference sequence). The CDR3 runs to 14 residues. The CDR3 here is CASSSSGRGNEQFF. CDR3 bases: TGTGCCAGCAGCAGCAGCGGGAGAGGAAATGAGCAGTTCTTC.

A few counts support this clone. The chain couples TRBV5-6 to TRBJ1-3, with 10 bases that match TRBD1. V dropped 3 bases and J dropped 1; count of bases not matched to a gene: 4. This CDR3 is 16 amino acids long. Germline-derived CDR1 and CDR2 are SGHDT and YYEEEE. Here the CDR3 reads CASSWGTGESGNTIYF. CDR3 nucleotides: TGTGCCAGCAGCTGGGGGACAGGGGAGTCTGGAAACACCATATATTTT.

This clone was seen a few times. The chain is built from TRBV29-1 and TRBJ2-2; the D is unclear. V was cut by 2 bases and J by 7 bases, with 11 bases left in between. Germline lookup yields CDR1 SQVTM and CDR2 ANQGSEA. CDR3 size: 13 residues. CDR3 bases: TGCAGCGTTGAAACCGGACGGAACGGGGAGCTGTTTTTT. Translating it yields CSVETGRNGELFF.